This T cell receptor beta chain was recorded in a study of OX40 agonist ivuxolimab in advanced cancers. Study information: Dosing consisted of intravenous ivuxolimab at 0.01 to 10 mg/kg every 2 weeks. Whole-study findings and limits: In CD8+ T cells, expanded clones were on average more numerous than in CD4+. Clones of CD4+ and CD8+ blood T cells grew by week 6 at doses of 0.1 to 3.0 mg/kg.

Germline lookup yields CDR1 SGHDT and CDR2 YYEEEE. V gave up 3 bases and J gave up 5 bases; unmatched junction bases: 13. CDR3 length: 17 residues. Excluded were patients having autoimmune disease history or systemic immunosuppression. This clone was seen just once. The antigen is not known. Generated by immunoSEQ multiplex PCR, the TCRdb table keeps only in-frame clones and is missing some. This sample has 60,000 or so clones, with roughly 87% found just once. The sequences come from CD4+ or CD8+ T cells sorted from blood, collected in a trial of the OX40 agonist ivuxolimab. This TCR came from an adult with an advanced solid tumor such as melanoma, head and neck, liver or kidney cancer. The chain is built from TRBV5-6 and TRBJ2-5; 10 bases map to TRBD2. CDR3: CASSWATSGEKRETQYF. The CDR3 DNA reads TGTGCCAGCAGCTGGGCCACTAGCGGGGAAAAGAGGGAGACCCAGTACTTC.